This T cell receptor (beta chain) was retrieved from a study of radiotherapy plus CTLA-4 blockade in lung cancer. For the study at large: For 15% to 20% of patients, objective responses occurred, and about 33% had disease control.

Profiling relied on immunoSEQ multiplex PCR, and the TCRdb table lists in-frame clones only, not all of them. Seen here are around 110,000 clones, approximately 90% observed once, and the top ten hold more than 6.5%. CTLA-4 blockade using ipilimumab, together with focal radiation, was received by patients with chemo-refractory metastatic non-small-cell lung cancer. Regarding this clone: Its antigen remains unidentified. A read error may account for a junction end that differs from germline.

General observations from the study: Among blood TCR repertoires after radiotherapy plus ipilimumab, tumor-derived clones expanded. Early shifts in blood T cell clones, with interferon-beta, reportedly predicted response best.

Germline V gene data show CDR1 as SGHNT and CDR2 as YENEEA. The CDR3 spans 13 residues. The material sequenced was peripheral blood, taken from a patient treated with radiotherapy plus ipilimumab. This sequence was found in a human donor with non-small cell lung cancer that progressed on radiotherapy plus ipilimumab. The chain joins TRBV11-3 to TRBJ2-1; D is undetermined. CDR3 sequence reads: CASSDATYNEQLF. CDR3 DNA sequence: TGTGCCAGCAGCGACGCAACCTACAATGAGCAGCTCTTC.